This T cell receptor beta chain is from a study of blood T cell repertoires in COVID-19. Whole-study context: Acute-phase and convalescent COVID-19 samples originated in the United States, Italy and Spain. The cDNA or gDNA used as material had been derived from T cells, B-cell-depleted T cells, or PBMCs.

Seattle's cohort entered during active infection and was followed longitudinally. Original data processing: Amplified reference gene primers provided the basis for estimating nucleated cell counts. The repertoire was sequenced with immunoSEQ multiplex PCR; TCRdb's copy has only in-frame clones and lacks some. That table furnishes V, J and clone size, whereas the DNA furnished D and trimming. The sample lists 300,000 to 400,000 clones, around 87% occurring once. Trimming cost V 7 bases and J 3 bases; bases outside gene matches: 1. This CDR3 comprises 11 residues. Per the germline V gene, CDR1 is SQVTM and CDR2 is ANQGSEA.

This chain uses TRBV29-1 with TRBJ1-2; 8 bases match TRBD1. The sequencing sample was made of peripheral blood. The TCR sequence derives from a woman in her forties or fifties with COVID-19, enrolled during active disease. The CDR3 DNA sequence: TGCAGCGGGGGACAGGACTATGGCTACACCTTC. It codes for CSGGQDYGYTF.